This note documents a single TCR beta chain sequence. The antigen is undetermined. Profiling relied on immunoSEQ multiplex PCR, and the TCRdb table lists in-frame clones only, not all of them. The sample holds roughly 100,000 clones, roughly 80% seen once. These data belong to a study of T cell responses to AZD1222 COVID-19 vaccine. Study-wide background: Combined were second doses at about 4 or about 12 weeks. Overall study results and limits: Nearly half of spike-specific TCRs reportedly go after variant regions that carry no mutations.

V shed 6 bases, J shed 5 bases, and the junction held 6 bases outside the gene matches. The CDR3 length is 15 residues. Germline CDR1 MNHEY, CDR2 SVGAGI. The material sequenced was peripheral blood, taken on day 0 of AZD1222 vaccination. J is TRBJ2-1 and V is TRBV6-5; 11 bases are shared with TRBD2. The sequence derives from an adult in good health. The CDR3 bases are TGTGCCAGCAGCCCCCGGACTAGCGGGCACAATGAGCAGTTCTTC. It encodes CASSPRTSGHNEQFF.